Below, 4 T cell receptor beta chains from the same sample are listed, as sequenced in a study of T cells in Graves' hyperthyroidism and ophthalmopathy. Amplified regions were TCR beta CDR3 sequences from RNA transcripts. Primed by the HTBI set, a first-round RT-PCR was run on the TCR CDR3. TCRdb reanalysed the multiplex PCR reads using MiXCR and keeps one entry per CDR3 protein. The data hold a few hundred thousand distinct CDR3 sequences, with around 15% observed a single time. Specimen: blood. Receptor source: a woman aged 40 to 55 with Graves' ophthalmopathy.

This clonotype was recorded many times. The rearrangement uses TRBV2 and TRBJ2-5, with 8 positions matching TRBD1. The CDR3 covers 14 residues. V lost 7 bases and J lost 5; bases outside the gene matches: 9. Germline V gene sequence: CDR1 SNHLY, CDR2 FYNNEI. The CDR3 loop is CASNRQGLTETQYF. CDR3 nucleotide sequence: TGTGCCAGCAACCGACAGGGGCTCACGGAGACCCAGTACTTC.

This clonotype was seen repeatedly, ten times or more. The chain couples TRBV7-2 to TRBJ1-1; D uncertain. This CDR3 has 14 residues. CDR1 is SGHTA and CDR2 is FQGNSA in the germline V gene. V lost 3 bases to trimming and J lost 0 bases, with 8 bases between them. Written as DNA, the CDR3 is TGTGCCAGCAGCTTGGTGGCTCTGAACACTGAAGCTTTCTTT. Protein product: CASSLVALNTEAFF.

Many counts were recorded for this clonotype. The chain joins TRBV30 to TRBJ1-4; D is unclear. The germline V gene has CDR1 GTSNPN and CDR2 SVGIG (reference sequence). The V gene lost 8 bases and the J gene lost 5 bases, with 15 bases spanning the gap. The CDR3 consists of 13 residues. The CDR3 coding sequence is TGTGCCACATCTACGTTGATAAATGAAAAACTGTTTTTT. Translating it yields CATSTLINEKLFF.

This clonotype was observed a few times. V and J are TRBV5-1 and TRBJ2-5; 10 bases fit TRBD2. Per germline, CDR1 SGHRS and CDR2 YFSETQ. This CDR3 is built from 17 residues. V lost 0 bases and J lost 4; bases outside the gene matches: 9. The CDR3 DNA reads TGCGCCAGCAGCTTGGCCCCGGTAGCGGGGGGCGGAGAGACCCAGTACTTC. Translated, it gives CASSLAPVAGGGETQYF. Full variable domain (rest looked up from reference TRBV5-1 and TRBJ2-5): KAGVTQTPRYLIKTRGQQVTLSCSPISGHRSVSWYQQTPGQGLQFLFEYFSETQRNKGNFPGRFSGRQFSNSRSEMNVSTLELGDSALYLCASSLAPVAGGGETQYFGPGTRLLVL.